This note documents a single T cell receptor beta chain sequence. This sample is drawn from a study of blood T cell repertoires in COVID-19. About the study: PBMCs, B-cell-depleted T cells, or T cells were the source of the cDNA or gDNA that made up the material.

Per the original methods: Counts of nucleated cells, estimated from reference gene primer amplification, were obtained. Generated by immunoSEQ multiplex PCR, the TCRdb table keeps only in-frame clones and is missing some. V, J and clone size are those of that table, while D and trimming were read from the DNA. Among roughly 200,000 clones, approximately 83% were seen once, and the ten largest hold around 4.4%. Source material: peripheral blood. The sequence derives from a man aged 45-60 years with active or convalescent COVID-19.

The CDR3 reads CASSLARQNTEAFF. The CDR3 DNA sequence: TGTGCCAGCAGCTTAGCGCGGCAGAACACTGAAGCTTTCTTT. V gene TRBV11-2 combines with J gene TRBJ1-1, with no clear D. Between the trimmed V and J ends, which lost 1 base and 1 base, there was a span of 7 bases. Germline V gene data show CDR1 as SGHAT and CDR2 as FQNNGV. This CDR3 has 14 amino acids.